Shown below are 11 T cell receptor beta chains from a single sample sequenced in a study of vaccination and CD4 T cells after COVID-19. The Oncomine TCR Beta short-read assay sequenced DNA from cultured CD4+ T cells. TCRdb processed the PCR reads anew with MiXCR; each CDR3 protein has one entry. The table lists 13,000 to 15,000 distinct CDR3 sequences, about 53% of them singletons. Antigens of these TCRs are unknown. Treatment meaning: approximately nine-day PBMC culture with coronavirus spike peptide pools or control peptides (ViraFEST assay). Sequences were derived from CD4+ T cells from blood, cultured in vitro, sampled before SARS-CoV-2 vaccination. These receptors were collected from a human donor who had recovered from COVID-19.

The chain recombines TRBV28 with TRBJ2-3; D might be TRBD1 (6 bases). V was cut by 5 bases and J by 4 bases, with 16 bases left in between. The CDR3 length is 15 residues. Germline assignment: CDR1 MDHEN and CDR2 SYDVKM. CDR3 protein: CASSHQARQADTQYF. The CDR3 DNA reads TGTGCCAGCAGTCACCAAGCCCGACAGGCAGATACGCAGTATTTT.

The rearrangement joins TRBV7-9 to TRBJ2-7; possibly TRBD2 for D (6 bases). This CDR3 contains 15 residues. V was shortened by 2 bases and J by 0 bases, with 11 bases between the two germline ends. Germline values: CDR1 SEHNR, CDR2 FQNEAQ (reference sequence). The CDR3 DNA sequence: TGTGCCAGCAGCTTATATCGGGGGTTCTCCTACGAGCAGTACTTC. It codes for CASSLYRGFSYEQYF.

The CDR3 protein is CSASPWDSELDTQYF. The CDR3 DNA reads TGCAGTGCTTCACCCTGGGACAGTGAGTTGGATACGCAGTATTTT. V and J are TRBV20-1 and TRBJ2-3, with 7 bases matching TRBD1. CDR3 length equals 15 residues. Germline assignment: CDR1 DFQATT and CDR2 SNEGSKA (reference sequence). The trim removed 5 bases at V and 6 bases at J, leaving 14 bases unmatched.

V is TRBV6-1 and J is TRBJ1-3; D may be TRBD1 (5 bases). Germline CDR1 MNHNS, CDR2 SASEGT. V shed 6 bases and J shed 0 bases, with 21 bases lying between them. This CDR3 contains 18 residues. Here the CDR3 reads CASSGTYGGLISGNTIYF. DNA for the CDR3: TGTGCCAGCAGCGGTACCTACGGGGGACTCATCTCTGGAAACACCATATATTTT.

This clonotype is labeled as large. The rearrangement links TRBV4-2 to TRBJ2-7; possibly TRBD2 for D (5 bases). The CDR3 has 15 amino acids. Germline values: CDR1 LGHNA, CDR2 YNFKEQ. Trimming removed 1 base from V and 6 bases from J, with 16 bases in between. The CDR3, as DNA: TGTGCCAGCAGCCAAGTAACTAGTGAACCTGGCGAGCAGTACTTC. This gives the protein CASSQVTSEPGEQYF.

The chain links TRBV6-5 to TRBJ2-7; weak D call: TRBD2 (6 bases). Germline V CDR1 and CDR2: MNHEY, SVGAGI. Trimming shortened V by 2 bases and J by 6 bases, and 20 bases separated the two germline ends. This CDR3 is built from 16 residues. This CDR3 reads CASSYPPYGGGSEQYF. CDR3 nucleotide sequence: TGTGCCAGCAGTTACCCCCCGTACGGGGGAGGAAGCGAGCAGTACTTC.

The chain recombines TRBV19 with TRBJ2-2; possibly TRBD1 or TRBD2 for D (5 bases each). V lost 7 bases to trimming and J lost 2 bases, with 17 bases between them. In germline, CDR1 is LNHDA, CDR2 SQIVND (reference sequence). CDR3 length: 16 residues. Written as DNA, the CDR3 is TGTGCCAGTAAGGGGACCGGGTATGGTAACACCGGGGAGCTGTTTTTT. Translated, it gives CASKGTGYGNTGELFF.

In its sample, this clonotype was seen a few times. The CDR3, as DNA: TGCAGTGCTAGAGATTGGCCCAATCAGCCCCAGCATTTT. As protein: CSARDWPNQPQHF. V is TRBV20-1 and J is TRBJ1-5; D remains unclear. V lost 0 bases and J 3 bases, leaving 6 bases between the germline ends. Germline lookup yields CDR1 DFQATT and CDR2 SNEGSKA (reference sequence). The CDR3 runs to 13 residues.

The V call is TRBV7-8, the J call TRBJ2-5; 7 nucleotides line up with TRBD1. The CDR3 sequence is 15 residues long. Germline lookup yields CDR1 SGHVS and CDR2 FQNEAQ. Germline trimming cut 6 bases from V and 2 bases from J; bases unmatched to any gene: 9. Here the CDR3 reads CASRPRGQPQETQYF. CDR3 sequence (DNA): TGTGCCAGCAGACCGAGGGGACAGCCACAAGAGACCCAGTACTTC.

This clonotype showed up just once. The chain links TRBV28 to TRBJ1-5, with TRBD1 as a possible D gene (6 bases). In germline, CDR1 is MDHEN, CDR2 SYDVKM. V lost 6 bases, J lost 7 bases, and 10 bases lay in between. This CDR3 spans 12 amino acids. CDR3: CASRAGVQPQHF. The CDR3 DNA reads TGTGCCAGCAGGGCAGGGGTCCAGCCCCAGCATTTT.

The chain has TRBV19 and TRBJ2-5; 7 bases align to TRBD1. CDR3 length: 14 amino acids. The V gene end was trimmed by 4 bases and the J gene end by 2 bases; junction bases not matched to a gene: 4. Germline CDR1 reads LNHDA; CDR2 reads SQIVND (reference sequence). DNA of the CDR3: TGTGCCAGTAGTACCGGGACAGATCAAGAGACCCAGTACTTC. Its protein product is CASSTGTDQETQYF.